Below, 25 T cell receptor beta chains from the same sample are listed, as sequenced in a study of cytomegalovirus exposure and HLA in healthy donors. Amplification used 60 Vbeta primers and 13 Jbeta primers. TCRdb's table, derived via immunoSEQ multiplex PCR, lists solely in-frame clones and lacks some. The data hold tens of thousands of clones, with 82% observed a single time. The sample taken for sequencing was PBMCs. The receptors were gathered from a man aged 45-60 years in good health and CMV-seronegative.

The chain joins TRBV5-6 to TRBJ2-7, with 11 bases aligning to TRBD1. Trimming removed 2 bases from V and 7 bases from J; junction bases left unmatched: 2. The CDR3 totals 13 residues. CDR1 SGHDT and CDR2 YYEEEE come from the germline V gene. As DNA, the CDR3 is TGTGCCAGCAGCTTAGGGACAGGGGGAGAGCAGTACTTC. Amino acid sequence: CASSLGTGGEQYF.

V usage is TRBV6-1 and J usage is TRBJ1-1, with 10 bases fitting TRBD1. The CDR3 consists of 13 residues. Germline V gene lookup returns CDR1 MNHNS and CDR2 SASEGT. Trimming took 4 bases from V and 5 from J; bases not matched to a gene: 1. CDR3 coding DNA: TGTGCCAGCAGTGGACAGGGGGCTACTGAAGCTTTCTTT. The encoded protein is CASSGQGATEAFF.

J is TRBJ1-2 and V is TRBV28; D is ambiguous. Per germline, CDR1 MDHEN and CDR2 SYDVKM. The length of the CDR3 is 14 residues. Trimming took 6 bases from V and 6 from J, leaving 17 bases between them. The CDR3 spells CASSSPTRVHGYTF. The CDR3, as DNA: TGTGCCAGCAGCTCACCCACCCGGGTCCATGGCTACACCTTC.

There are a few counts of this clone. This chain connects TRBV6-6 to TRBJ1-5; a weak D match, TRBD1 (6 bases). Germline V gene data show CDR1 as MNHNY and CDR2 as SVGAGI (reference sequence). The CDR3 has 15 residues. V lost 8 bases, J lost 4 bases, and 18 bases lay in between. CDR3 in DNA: TGTGCCAGCTGGATCGGGACAAACCGAAATCAGCCCCAGCATTTT. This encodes CASWIGTNRNQPQHF.

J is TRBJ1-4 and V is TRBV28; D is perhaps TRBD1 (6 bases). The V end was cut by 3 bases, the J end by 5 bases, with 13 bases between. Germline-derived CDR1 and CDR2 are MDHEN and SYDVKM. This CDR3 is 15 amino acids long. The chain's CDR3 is CASSLGQGSNEKLFF. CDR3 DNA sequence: TGTGCCAGCAGTTTGGGCCAGGGGTCGAATGAAAAACTGTTTTTT.

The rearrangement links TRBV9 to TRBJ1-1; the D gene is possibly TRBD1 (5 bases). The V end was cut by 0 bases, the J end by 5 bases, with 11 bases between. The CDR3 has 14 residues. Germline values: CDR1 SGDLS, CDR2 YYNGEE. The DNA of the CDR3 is TGTGCCAGCAGCGTAGGGGGCGAGGAGACTGAAGCTTTCTTT. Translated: CASSVGGEETEAFF.

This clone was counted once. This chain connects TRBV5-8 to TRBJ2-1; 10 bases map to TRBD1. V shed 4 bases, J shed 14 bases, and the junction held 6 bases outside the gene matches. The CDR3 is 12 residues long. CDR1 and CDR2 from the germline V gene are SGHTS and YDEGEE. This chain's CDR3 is CASSRGQGRKFF. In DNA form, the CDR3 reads TGTGCCAGCAGCAGGGGACAGGGGAGAAAGTTCTTC.

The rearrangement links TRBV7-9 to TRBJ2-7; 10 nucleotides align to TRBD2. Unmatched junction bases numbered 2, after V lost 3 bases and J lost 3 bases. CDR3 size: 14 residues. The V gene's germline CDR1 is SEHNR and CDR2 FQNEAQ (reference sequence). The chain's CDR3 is CASSFGLADYEQYF. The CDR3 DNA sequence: TGTGCCAGCAGCTTCGGACTAGCGGACTACGAGCAGTACTTC.

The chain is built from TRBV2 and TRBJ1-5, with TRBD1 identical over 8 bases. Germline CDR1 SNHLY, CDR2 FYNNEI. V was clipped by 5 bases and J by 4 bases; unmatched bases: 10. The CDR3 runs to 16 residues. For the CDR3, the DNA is TGTGCCAGCAGTTCCCACGCAGGGGGCCTTAATCAGCCCCAGCATTTT. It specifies CASSSHAGGLNQPQHF.

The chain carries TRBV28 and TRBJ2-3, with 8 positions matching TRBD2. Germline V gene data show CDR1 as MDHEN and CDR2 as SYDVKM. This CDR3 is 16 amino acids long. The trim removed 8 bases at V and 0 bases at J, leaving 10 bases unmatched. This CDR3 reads CASPPAGVGSTDTQYF. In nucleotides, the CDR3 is TGTGCCAGCCCTCCAGCGGGGGTTGGAAGCACAGATACGCAGTATTTT. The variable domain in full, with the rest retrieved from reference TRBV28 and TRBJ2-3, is DVKVTQSSRYLVKRTGEKVFLECVQDMDHENMFWYRQDPGLGLRLIYFSYDVKMKEKGDIPEGYSVSREKKERFSLILESASTNQTSMYLCASPPAGVGSTDTQYFGPGTRLTVL.

The CDR3 nucleotides read TGCGCCAGCAGCCCAAAGGGGCCTGCCCGGGATCAGCCCCAGCATTTT. Its translation is CASSPKGPARDQPQHF. The rearrangement uses TRBV5-1 and TRBJ1-5; maybe TRBD1 (5 bases). V lost 4 bases and J 5 bases, leaving 19 bases between the germline ends. The CDR3 contains 16 residues. Germline CDR1 SGHRS, CDR2 YFSETQ.

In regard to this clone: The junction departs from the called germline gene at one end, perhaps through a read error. In nucleotides, the CDR3 is TGTGCTAGCAGCTTCGGGACAGGGTGGGGCGAGACCCAGTACTTC. Translation gives CASSFGTGWGETQYF. V usage is TRBV7-7 and J usage is TRBJ2-5, with 9 positions matching TRBD1. Germline CDR1 is SSHAT and CDR2 is FNYEAQ (reference sequence). This CDR3 contains 15 residues. The variable domain in full, completed from reference TRBV7-7 and TRBJ2-5, reads GAGVSQSPRYKVTKRGQDVTLRCDPISSHATLYWYQQALGQGPEFLTYFNYEAQPDKSGLPSDRFSAERPEGSISTLTIQRTEQRDSAMYRCASSFGTGWGETQYFGPGTRLLVL.

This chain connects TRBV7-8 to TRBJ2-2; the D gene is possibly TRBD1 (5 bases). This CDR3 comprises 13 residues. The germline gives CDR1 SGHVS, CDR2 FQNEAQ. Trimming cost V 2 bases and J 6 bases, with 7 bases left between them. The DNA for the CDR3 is TGTGCCAGCAGCTTAACAGGATCCGGGGAGCTGTTTTTT. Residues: CASSLTGSGELFF.

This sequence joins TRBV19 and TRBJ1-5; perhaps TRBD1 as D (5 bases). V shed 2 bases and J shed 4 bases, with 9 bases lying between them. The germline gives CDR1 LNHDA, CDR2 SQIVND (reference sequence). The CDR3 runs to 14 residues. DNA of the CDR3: TGTGCCAGTAGTATATCGGGGGTAAATCAGCCCCAGCATTTT. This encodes CASSISGVNQPQHF. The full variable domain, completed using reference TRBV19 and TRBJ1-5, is DGGITQSPKYLFRKEGQNVTLSCEQNLNHDAMYWYRQDPGQGLRLIYYSQIVNDFQKGDIAEGYSVSREKKESFPLTVTSAQKNPTAFYLCASSISGVNQPQHFGDGTRLSIL.

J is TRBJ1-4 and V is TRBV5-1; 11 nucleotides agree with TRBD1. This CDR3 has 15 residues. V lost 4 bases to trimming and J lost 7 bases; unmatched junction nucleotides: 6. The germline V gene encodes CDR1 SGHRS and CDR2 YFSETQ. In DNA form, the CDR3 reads TGCGCCAGCAGCCCCGAGGGGACAGGGGGTGAAAAACTGTTTTTT. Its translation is CASSPEGTGGEKLFF.

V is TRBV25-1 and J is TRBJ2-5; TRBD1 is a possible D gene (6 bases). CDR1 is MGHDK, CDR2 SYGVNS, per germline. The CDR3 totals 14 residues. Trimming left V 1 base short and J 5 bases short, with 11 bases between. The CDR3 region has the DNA TGTGCCAGCAGTGAATTGAGGGACATGGAGACCCAGTACTTC. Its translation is CASSELRDMETQYF.

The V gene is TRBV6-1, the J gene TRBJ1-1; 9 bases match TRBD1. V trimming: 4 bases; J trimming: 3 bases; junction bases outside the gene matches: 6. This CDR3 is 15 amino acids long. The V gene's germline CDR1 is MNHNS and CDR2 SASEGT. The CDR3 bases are TGTGCCAGCAGTGTAACAGGGGGCCGTGACACTGAAGCTTTCTTT. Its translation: CASSVTGGRDTEAFF.

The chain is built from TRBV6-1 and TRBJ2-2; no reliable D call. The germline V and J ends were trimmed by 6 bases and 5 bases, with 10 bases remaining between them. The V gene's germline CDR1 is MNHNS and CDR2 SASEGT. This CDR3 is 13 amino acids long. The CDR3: CASRQVRTGELFF. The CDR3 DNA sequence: TGTGCCAGCAGGCAGGTCAGGACCGGGGAGCTGTTTTTT.

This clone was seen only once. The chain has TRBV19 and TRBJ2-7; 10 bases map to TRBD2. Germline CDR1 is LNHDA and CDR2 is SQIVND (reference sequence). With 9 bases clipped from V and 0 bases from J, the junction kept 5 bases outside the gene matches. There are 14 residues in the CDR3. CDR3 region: CARPLAGSSYEQYF. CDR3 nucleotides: TGTGCCAGGCCACTAGCGGGGAGCTCCTACGAGCAGTACTTC.

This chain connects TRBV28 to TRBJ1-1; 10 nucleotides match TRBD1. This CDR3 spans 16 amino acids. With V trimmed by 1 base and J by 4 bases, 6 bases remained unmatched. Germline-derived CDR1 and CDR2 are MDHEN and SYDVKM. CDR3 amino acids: CASSLFQGQGITEAFF. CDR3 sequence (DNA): TGTGCCAGCAGTTTATTTCAGGGACAGGGGATCACTGAAGCTTTCTTT. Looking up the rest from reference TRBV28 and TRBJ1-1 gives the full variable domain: DVKVTQSSRYLVKRTGEKVFLECVQDMDHENMFWYRQDPGLGLRLIYFSYDVKMKEKGDIPEGYSVSREKKERFSLILESASTNQTSMYLCASSLFQGQGITEAFFGQGTRLTVV.

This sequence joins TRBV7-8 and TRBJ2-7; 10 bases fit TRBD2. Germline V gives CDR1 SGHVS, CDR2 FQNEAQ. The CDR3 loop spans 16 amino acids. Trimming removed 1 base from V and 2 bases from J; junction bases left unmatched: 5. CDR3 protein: CASSLGWTSGPYEQYF. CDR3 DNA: TGTGCCAGCAGCTTAGGTTGGACTAGCGGACCCTACGAGCAGTACTTC.

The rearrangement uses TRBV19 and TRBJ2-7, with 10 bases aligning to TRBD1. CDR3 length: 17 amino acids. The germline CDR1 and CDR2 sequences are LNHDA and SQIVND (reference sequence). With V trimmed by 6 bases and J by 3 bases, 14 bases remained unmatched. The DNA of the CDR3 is TGTGCCAGTAGCACTAGAACCCCGGGACAGGGGAACTACGAGCAGTACTTC. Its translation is CASSTRTPGQGNYEQYF.

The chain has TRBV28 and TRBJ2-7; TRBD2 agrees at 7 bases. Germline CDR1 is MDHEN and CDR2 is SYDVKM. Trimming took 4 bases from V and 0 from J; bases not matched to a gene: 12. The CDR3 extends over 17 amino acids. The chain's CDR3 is CASSSMATGGSSYEQYF. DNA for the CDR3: TGTGCCAGCAGTTCTATGGCTACGGGGGGAAGCTCCTACGAGCAGTACTTC.

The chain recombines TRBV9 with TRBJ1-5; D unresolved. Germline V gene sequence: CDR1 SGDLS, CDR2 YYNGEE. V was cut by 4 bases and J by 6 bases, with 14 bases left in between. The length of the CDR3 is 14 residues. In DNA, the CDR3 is TGTGCCAGCAGCTTATCTGGAGGGAGTCAGCCCCAGCATTTT. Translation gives CASSLSGGSQPQHF.

The DNA of the CDR3 is TGCGCCAGCAGCCAAGGACAGGGAGGTGAAAAACTGTTTTTT. Its translation is CASSQGQGGEKLFF. The chain carries TRBV4-3 and TRBJ1-4, with 7 bases fitting TRBD1. V gave up 1 base and J gave up 7 bases; unmatched junction bases: 3. The CDR3 runs to 14 residues. Germline loops: CDR1 LGHNA, CDR2 YSLEER.